This TCR beta chain was captured by sequencing in a study of blood T cell repertoires in COVID-19. Overall study: From the United States, Italy and Spain came samples of acute and convalescent COVID-19.

In terms of age and location, participants ranged from roughly 18 to 90 years and lived in about 25 US areas. Original methodology: From reference gene primer amplification, estimates of nucleated cell counts were derived. This table comes from immunoSEQ multiplex PCR, and its TCRdb copy is limited to in-frame clones, with some not included. The V and J calls and clone size are taken from that table; D and trimming were inferred from the DNA. The table shows approximately 130,000 clones, with less than 90% occurring only once. The specimen was PBMCs or T cells enriched from blood (not recorded which). This clonotype was sampled from a man aged 25 to 40 who had recovered from COVID-19.

This CDR3 is CASSIQTPGYTF. CDR3 in DNA: TGTGCCAGCAGCATCCAAACTCCTGGCTACACCTTC. The chain employs TRBV7-9 and TRBJ1-2; D gene ambiguous. Trimming removed 5 bases from V and 7 bases from J, with 11 bases in between. This CDR3 spans 12 amino acids. Germline CDR1 reads SEHNR; CDR2 reads FQNEAQ (reference sequence).